Sequencing of this T cell receptor (beta chain) was carried out in a study of T cells after yellow fever vaccination. One entry per CDR3 protein, called by TCRdb with MiXCR from the 5' RACE reads. Of about 320,000 distinct CDR3 sequences in the sample, around 4.5% were seen once. Germline CDR1 and CDR2: KGHDR and SFDVKD. V was cut by 4 bases and J by 5 bases, with 5 bases left in between. This CDR3 has 12 amino acids. The material sequenced was PBMCs, taken 15 days after the yellow fever booster vaccination. The rearrangement links TRBV24-1 to TRBJ2-1; D is ambiguous. The clonotype comes from a man younger than 35 who received the YFV17D yellow fever vaccine. CDR3 in DNA: TGTGCCACCAGTGAGCTAGACAATGAGCAGTTCTTC. It encodes CATSELDNEQFF.